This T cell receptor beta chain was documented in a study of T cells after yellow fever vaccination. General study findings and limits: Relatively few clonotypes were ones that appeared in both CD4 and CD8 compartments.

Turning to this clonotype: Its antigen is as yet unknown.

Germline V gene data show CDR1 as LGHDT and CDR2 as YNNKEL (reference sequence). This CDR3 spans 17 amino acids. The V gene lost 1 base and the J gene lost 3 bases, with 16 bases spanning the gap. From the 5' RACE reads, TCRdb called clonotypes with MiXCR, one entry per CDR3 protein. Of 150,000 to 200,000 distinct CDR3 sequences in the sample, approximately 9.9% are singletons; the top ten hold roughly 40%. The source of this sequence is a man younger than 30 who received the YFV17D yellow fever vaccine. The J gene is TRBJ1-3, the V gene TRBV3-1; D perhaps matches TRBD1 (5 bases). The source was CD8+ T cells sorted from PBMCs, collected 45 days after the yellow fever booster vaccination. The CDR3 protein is CASSQVRGERSGNTIYF. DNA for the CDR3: TGTGCCAGCAGCCAAGTCCGGGGGGAACGGAGTGGAAACACCATATATTTT.